There are many counts of the clone carrying this TCR beta chain. Its antigen is currently unknown. The data originate from a study of read filtering for tumor transcriptome and immune sequencing. As for the study in general: Whole-transcriptome libraries were prepared after DNase treatment. RNA-seq yielded only roughly 80 to 1,300 TCR reads, IR-seq about 4 to 10.27 million.

CDR1 SGDLS and CDR2 YYNGEE come from the germline V gene. The CDR3 spans 15 residues. Trimming left V 4 bases short and J 7 bases short, with 18 bases between. Study-level results: Sorted CD138-negative bone marrow cells were not purified T cells. In IR-seq, single-read clonotypes were about 81.9% of clonotypes but around 3.2% of reads.

Molecular barcoded adaptors covering alpha/delta and beta/gamma chains were used on around 370 ng RNA. From the reads, TCRdb called clonotypes with MiXCR, one entry per CDR3 protein. The sample has 93,000 or so distinct CDR3 sequences, around a fifth seen once. The receptor comes from a donor at least 40 years old with multiple myeloma. This chain links TRBV9 with TRBJ2-1; D unclear. Sequenced input: a population of CD138-negative cells sorted from bone marrow. CDR3 sequence reads: CASSLVAVGVNEQFF. CDR3 DNA sequence: TGTGCCAGCAGCCTAGTAGCCGTTGGGGTAAATGAGCAGTTCTTC.